Listed below are T cell receptor beta chains from one sample, sequenced in a study of T cell responses to AZD1222 COVID-19 vaccine. Assay: immunoSEQ multiplex PCR; the TCRdb copy retains only in-frame clones and omits some. The sample contains roughly 150,000 clones, 80% to 90% of which appear only once. The sample was peripheral blood, taken on day 0 of AZD1222 vaccination. The source is an adult in good health. Each CDR3 is given with its conserved first and last residue. The D gene is left open where the match is weak. Clone size is given for some rows only: seen once, a few or many times, or a class if the clone is expanded.

D,size,J,V,CDR3,DNA
NA,once,TRBJ2-7,TRBV7-2,CASSLAGGPYEQYF,TGTGCCAGCAGCTTAGCGGGGGGCCCCTACGAGCAGTACTTC
NA,few,TRBJ2-1,TRBV27,CASSPDWAAYNEQFF,TGTGCCAGCAGTCCCGATTGGGCAGCCTACAATGAGCAGTTCTTC
NA,NA,TRBJ1-1,TRBV9,CASSVGGDTEAFF,TGTGCCAGCAGCGTCGGAGGGGACACTGAAGCTTTCTTT
NA,NA,TRBJ2-5,TRBV29-1,CSVERRTHQETQYF,TGCAGCGTTGAACGCAGGACCCATCAAGAGACCCAGTACTTC
NA,NA,TRBJ1-6,TRBV2,CASSVEGDSPLHF,TGTGCCAGCAGTGTTGAGGGGGATTCACCCCTCCACTTT
NA,few,TRBJ2-3,TRBV7-2,CASSLGGEALADTQYF,TGTGCCAGCAGCTTAGGGGGAGAAGCGTTGGCAGATACGCAGTATTTT
NA,NA,TRBJ1-2,TRBV30,CAWSVHRERGYTF,TGTGCCTGGAGTGTACACAGGGAACGTGGCTACACCTTC
TRBD2,NA,TRBJ2-5,TRBV13,CASSLFLAGFQETQYF,TGTGCCAGCAGCTTATTTCTAGCGGGGTTCCAAGAGACCCAGTACTTC
NA,NA,TRBJ1-2,TRBV18,CASSSGQNTNYGYTF,TGTGCCAGCTCATCGGGACAAAATACTAACTATGGCTACACCTTC
NA,NA,TRBJ2-5,TRBV29-1,CSALLGSGGETQYF,TGCAGCGCCCTACTCGGCAGTGGAGGAGAGACCCAGTACTTC
NA,NA,TRBJ2-7,TRBV5-5,CASSLYNYEQYF,TGTGCCAGCAGCTTGTATAATTACGAGCAGTACTTC
TRBD2,NA,TRBJ2-5,TRBV6-5,CASRILAGAETQYF,TGTGCCAGCAGGATACTAGCGGGGGCCGAGACCCAGTACTTC
NA,NA,TRBJ2-2,TRBV19,CASRQQGPGELFF,TGTGCCAGTAGACAACAGGGACCCGGGGAGCTGTTTTTT
NA,NA,TRBJ2-5,TRBV5-1,CASSLAGQQETQYF,TGCGCCAGCAGCTTGGCCGGACAGCAAGAGACCCAGTACTTC
NA,NA,TRBJ1-4,TRBV7-9,CASSKKDSLNEKLFF,TGTGCCAGCAGCAAAAAGGACAGCCTAAACGAAAAACTGTTTTTT
NA,NA,TRBJ1-1,TRBV28,CASKHRSNTEAFF,TGTGCCAGCAAACACAGATCGAACACTGAAGCTTTCTTT
NA,NA,TRBJ2-7,TRBV29-1,CSVKGPGSSEQYF,TGCAGCGTTAAAGGTCCGGGGTCCTCCGAGCAGTACTTC
NA,NA,TRBJ1-2,TRBV27,CASSPLRGYGYTF,TGTGCCAGCAGCCCCCTCAGGGGCTATGGCTACACCTTC
TRBD2,NA,TRBJ2-7,TRBV29-1,CSVGRGLATYEQYF,TGCAGCGTGGGGAGGGGATTAGCGACCTACGAGCAGTACTTC
TRBD2,NA,TRBJ2-7,TRBV7-2,CASSPRVAGGLSYEQYF,TGTGCCAGCAGCCCCCGAGTAGCGGGGGGTCTATCCTACGAGCAGTACTTC
NA,NA,TRBJ2-7,TRBV15,CATSRDWASYEQYF,TGTGCCACCAGCAGAGATTGGGCATCCTACGAGCAGTACTTC
TRBD2,NA,TRBJ2-5,TRBV28,CAAQLGGQETQYF,TGTGCCGCCCAGCTGGGGGGGCAAGAGACCCAGTACTTC
NA,NA,TRBJ1-1,TRBV7-9,CASSRGGNEAFF,TGTGCCAGCAGCCGAGGGGGAAATGAAGCTTTCTTT
NA,once,TRBJ1-4,TRBV19,CASRTGGATNEKLFF,TGTGCCAGTAGAACAGGAGGGGCAACTAATGAAAAACTGTTTTTT
NA,NA,TRBJ2-7,TRBV19,CASSSGRGEGYEQYF,TGTGCCAGTAGTTCGGGACGGGGCGAGGGTTACGAGCAGTACTTC
TRBD1,NA,TRBJ1-2,TRBV2,CASSEGGQGYYGYTF,TGTGCCAGCAGTGAAGGGGGACAGGGCTACTATGGCTACACCTTC
NA,NA,TRBJ2-5,TRBV5-1,CASSDAGRFQETQYF,TGCGCCAGCAGTGACGCGGGGAGGTTCCAAGAGACCCAGTACTTC
TRBD2,NA,TRBJ2-1,TRBV5-4,CASIREGNEQFF,TGTGCCAGCATCCGGGAGGGTAATGAGCAGTTCTTC
NA,NA,TRBJ1-3,TRBV27,CASSLDGSSGNTIYF,TGTGCCAGCAGTTTAGACGGGAGCTCTGGAAACACCATATATTTT
NA,NA,TRBJ2-7,TRBV6-5,CASSGLTVKNEQYF,TGTGCCAGCAGCGGACTGACGGTTAAGAACGAGCAGTACTTC
NA,few,TRBJ1-2,TRBV6-6,CASSSGDGLFYGYTF,TGTGCCAGCAGCTCGGGGGACGGCTTATTCTATGGCTACACCTTC
TRBD1,NA,TRBJ1-1,TRBV4-2,CASINLGQMNTEAFF,TGTGCCAGCATCAACCTGGGACAGATGAACACTGAAGCTTTCTTT
NA,NA,TRBJ2-3,TRBV2,CASTISTDTQYF,TGTGCCAGCACCATTAGCACAGATACGCAGTATTTT
TRBD1,few,TRBJ2-5,TRBV5-4,CASRFWTGGLKETQYF,TGTGCCAGCAGATTTTGGACAGGGGGCCTCAAAGAGACCCAGTACTTC
NA,NA,TRBJ2-3,TRBV9,CASSVVGELADTQYF,TGTGCCAGCAGCGTAGTGGGGGAGTTGGCAGATACGCAGTATTTT
NA,NA,TRBJ2-7,TRBV7-8,CASSKYQGDSYEQYF,TGTGCCAGCAGCAAATACCAGGGAGATTCCTACGAGCAGTACTTC
NA,NA,TRBJ1-3,TRBV7-8,CASSLEGTAGNTIYF,TGTGCCAGCAGCTTAGAGGGGACCGCTGGAAACACCATATATTTT
NA,NA,TRBJ2-5,TRBV2,CASSAQGMETQYF,TGTGCCAGCAGTGCACAGGGTATGGAGACCCAGTACTTC
NA,NA,TRBJ1-1,TRBV12-3/TRBV12-4,CASRGFNTEAFF,TGTGCCAGCAGGGGGTTTAACACTGAAGCTTTCTTT
NA,NA,TRBJ1-1,TRBV29-1,CSVLTDGTEAFF,TGCAGCGTTCTTACGGACGGAACTGAAGCTTTCTTT
NA,once,TRBJ2-2,TRBV24-1,CATSETHGYTGELFF,TGTGCCACCAGTGAAACCCACGGCTACACCGGGGAGCTGTTTTTT
TRBD1,NA,TRBJ1-2,TRBV6-5,CASRGFSGTAYGYTF,TGTGCCAGCAGAGGATTTTCCGGGACAGCCTATGGCTACACCTTC
TRBD1,once,TRBJ1-1,TRBV29-1,CSVEAGGGEAFF,TGCAGCGTTGAGGCAGGGGGAGGTGAAGCTTTCTTT
TRBD1,NA,TRBJ1-5,TRBV28,CASSQSRGREPQHF,TGTGCCAGCAGTCAGAGCAGGGGGCGCGAGCCCCAGCATTTT
NA,once,TRBJ1-6,TRBV7-6,CASSLGRNYNSPLHF,TGTGCCAGCAGCTTAGGTCGGAATTATAATTCACCCCTCCACTTT
TRBD1,NA,TRBJ2-2,TRBV6-1,CASSDGQGWTGELFF,TGTGCCAGCAGTGACGGACAGGGTTGGACCGGGGAGCTGTTTTTT
NA,NA,TRBJ2-7,TRBV6-6,CASSYGGGASSYEQYF,TGTGCCAGCAGTTACGGTGGGGGGGCGAGCTCCTACGAGCAGTACTTC
NA,NA,TRBJ1-1,TRBV5-6,CASSGGPMNTEAFF,TGTGCCAGCAGCGGAGGCCCGATGAACACTGAAGCTTTCTTT
TRBD1,once,TRBJ1-2,TRBV5-1,CASSADRVYGYTF,TGCGCCAGCAGCGCCGACAGGGTATATGGCTACACCTTC
NA,NA,TRBJ1-5,TRBV9,CASSEGGDSQPQHF,TGTGCCAGCAGCGAAGGGGGAGATTCTCAGCCCCAGCATTTT
NA,NA,TRBJ1-6,TRBV10-3,CAASPREYSPLHF,TGTGCCGCCAGCCCCAGGGAGTATTCACCCCTCCACTTT
TRBD1,NA,TRBJ2-7,TRBV6-5,CASTRDRASYEQYF,TGTGCCAGCACCCGGGACAGGGCATCGTACGAGCAGTACTTC
TRBD1,NA,TRBJ2-7,TRBV28,CASSLFDRGYEQYF,TGTGCCAGCAGTTTATTCGACAGGGGATACGAGCAGTACTTC
NA,NA,TRBJ1-3,TRBV7-2,CASSLMRGTGNTIYF,TGTGCCAGCAGCTTAATGCGTGGAACTGGAAACACCATATATTTT
NA,NA,TRBJ1-1,TRBV28,CASTRGMNTEAFF,TGTGCCAGCACCCGCGGGATGAACACTGAAGCTTTCTTT
NA,NA,TRBJ1-1,TRBV28,CASSLYPGPNTEAFF,TGTGCCAGCAGTTTATATCCGGGCCCGAACACTGAAGCTTTCTTT